Following are 10 T cell receptor delta chains from one sample sequenced in a study of DNA immune sequencing with unique molecular identifiers. Genomic DNA underwent 32-plex PCR targeting all 8 TRDV and 4 TRDJ genes. A 12-nucleotide UMI was added during 3 barcoding PCR cycles before adapter PCR. TCRdb re-analyzed the multiplex PCR reads via CATT. The table records 2,000 or so delta-chain clones, more than 5% of them present only once. Sequenced sample: gamma-delta T cells from buffy coat blood. The receptor source for this set is a human donor in good health.

This clone was counted a few times. The protein that TCRdb holds for this DNA derives from a much larger clone and differs from the translated DNA at residue 8, which likely indicates a read error; the protein shown here is translated from the DNA. The gene calls are TRDV1 and TRDJ1, with TRDD3 identical over 9 bases. The J gene was not available in TCRdb and was assigned here by matching the DNA to germline segments. The V segment lost 4 bases and the J segment 0 bases; nucleotides outside the gene matches: 30. Germline values: CDR1 TSWWSYY, CDR2 QGS. The CDR3 contains 24 residues. CDR3 in DNA: TGTGCTCTTGGGGTGTCCCCCCATGGCCCTGGGGATACGAGTACCCCTCCGTACACCGATAAACTCATCTTT. Translation: CALGVSPHGPGDTSTPPYTDKLIF.

This clone appeared a few times. TCRdb has a much larger clone's protein, which differs at residue 3 from the translation of this DNA, likely because of a read error; what is shown is the protein translated from the DNA. The J gene is TRDJ1, the V gene TRDV2; D ambiguous. The CDR3 sequence is 15 residues long. Germline-derived CDR1 and CDR2 are GEAIGNYY and EKD. CDR3 loop: CARDSLYSYTDKLIF. Written as DNA, the CDR3 is TGTGCCCGTGACTCCCTGTACTCGTACACCGATAAACTCATCTTT.

Sample share makes this clone medium-sized. V and J are TRDV1 and TRDJ1, with TRDD3 identical over 11 bases. Germline CDR1 and CDR2: TSWWSYY and QGS. J gave up 2 bases and V 3 bases, and 29 bases lay outside the gene matches. The CDR3 is 24 amino acids. The CDR3 coding sequence is TGTGCTCTTGGGGACGTCCTTCCTTCCTACATAGGTGGGGGATACGCGCTCTTAACCGATAAACTCATCTTT. Translating gives CALGDVLPSYIGGGYALLTDKLIF.

The J gene is TRDJ2, while no V gene call was made. The CDR3 sequence is 15 residues long. The CDR3: CALGDPSSPTAQLFF. The CDR3, as DNA: TGTGCTCTTGGGGACCCGTCCTCACCGACAGCACAACTCTTCTTT.

This clone is medium-sized in the sample. The rearrangement links TRDV2 to TRDJ1; 11 nucleotides agree with TRDD3. The V segment lost 3 bases and the J segment 3 bases; nucleotides outside the gene matches: 17. The CDR3 runs to 19 residues. Germline V gene sequence: CDR1 GEAIGNYY, CDR2 EKD. The CDR3 sequence is CACDSLLGDTERESDKLIF. Here the CDR3 DNA reads TGTGCCTGTGACTCCCTCCTGGGGGATACCGAGAGGGAATCCGATAAACTCATCTTT.

This clone was detected only a few times. A single base is all that separates this from a far larger clone, so a read error is likely. Other DNA sequences within the sample encode an identical CDR3. The chain has TRDV1 and TRDJ1; 9 bases agree with TRDD3. TCRdb gives no J gene; it was assigned here by matching the DNA to germline. The germline CDR1 and CDR2 sequences are TSWWSYY and QGS. The CDR3 is made up of 24 amino acids. In nucleotides, the CDR3 is TGTGCTCTCGGGGTGTCCCCCCTTGGCCCTGGGGATACGAGTACCCCTCCGTACACCGATAAACTCATCTTT. It specifies CALGVSPLGPGDTSTPPYTDKLIF.

A remark on this clone: A read error likely explains this, since a far larger clone differs by one base. Other nucleotide sequences from this sample produce the same CDR3. The chain uses TRDV2 and TRDJ1, with 10 nucleotides matching TRDD3. The V and J ends lost 1 base and 1 base, in that order; junction bases with no gene match: 14. The germline V gene has CDR1 GEAIGNYY and CDR2 EKD. The CDR3 sequence is 19 residues long. CDR3 region: CACDTVLRTGGSPTDKLIF. In DNA, the CDR3 is TGTGCCTGTGACACTGTTCTTCGTACTGGGGGATCCCCCACCGATAAACTCATCTTT.

The sample holds a few counts of this clone. This sequence is one base from a far larger clone and is likely a read error. The rearrangement joins TRDV2 to TRDJ1, with TRDD3 matching 7 bases. The germline gives CDR1 GEAIGNYY, CDR2 EKD. This CDR3 comprises 17 residues. CDR3 DNA sequence: TGTGCCTGCTCCCTACTGGGGATCCAACCGGACACCGATAAATTCATCTTT. It is translated as CACSLLGIQPDTDKFIF.

Concerning this clone: Only one base separates this from a far larger clonotype, so it likely reflects a read error. This rearrangement joins TRDV2 to TRDJ2, with 8 bases that match TRDD3. Trimming removed 3 bases from V and 7 bases from J; junction bases left unmatched: 12. Germline-derived CDR1 and CDR2 are GEAIGNYY and EKD. This CDR3 has 16 residues. The CDR3 bases are TGTGCCTGTGACCAGCTACTGGGGGGAGGGATAGCACAACTCTTCTTT. Protein product: CACDQLLGGGIAQLFF.

This clone was seen a handful of times. A single base is all that separates this from a far larger clone, so a read error is likely. At the DNA level, this CDR3 is encoded by other sequences in the same sample as well. The chain couples TRDV2 to TRDJ1, with unresolved D. Trimming stripped 0 bases from V and 5 bases from J, with 12 bases between. CDR1 GEAIGNYY and CDR2 EKD come from the germline V gene. The CDR3 is 14 residues long. The CDR3 DNA follows: TGTGCCTGTGACACCGTGGGAGCCACAGATAAACTCATCTTT. It encodes CACDTVGATDKLIF.